Here is one T cell receptor beta chain with its context. The antigen is unknown. This specimen belongs to a study of OX40 agonist ivuxolimab in advanced cancers. Study at large: Three patients responded partially, comprising one with hepatocellular carcinoma and two with cutaneous melanoma. Study-wide findings and caveats: At 0.1 to 3.0 mg/kg and by week 6, clonal expansion occurred in CD4+ and CD8+ blood T cells.

The CDR3 sequence is 15 residues long. The V gene's germline CDR1 is MNHNS and CDR2 SASEGT. V was clipped by 2 bases and J by 5 bases, with 15 bases between them. Data came from immunoSEQ multiplex PCR; TCRdb stores just in-frame clones and leaves some out. The data contain 74,000 or so clones, about 90% of them singletons. The V and J genes are TRBV6-1 and TRBJ2-5; D not resolved. The source was CD4+ or CD8+ T cells sorted from blood, collected in a trial of the OX40 agonist ivuxolimab. This TCR derives from an adult with an advanced solid tumor such as melanoma, head and neck, liver or kidney cancer. CDR3 residues: CASSEMAISWETQYF. The CDR3 nucleotides are TGTGCCAGCAGTGAAATGGCGATTAGCTGGGAGACCCAGTACTTC.